These 22 T cell receptor beta chains share one sample of origin, sequenced in a study of blood T cell repertoires in COVID-19. Assay: immunoSEQ multiplex PCR; the TCRdb copy retains only in-frame clones and omits some. The sample lists roughly 32,000 clones; approximately 91% were seen once. Sequenced input: peripheral blood. These receptors were taken from a man in his sixties with acute or convalescent COVID-19.

The chain employs TRBV3-1 (or the pseudogene TRBV3-2) and TRBJ1-1, with 8 bases that match TRBD1. In germline, CDR1 is LGHDT, CDR2 YNNKEL (reference sequence). The CDR3 has 15 residues. V trimming: 5 bases; J trimming: 0 bases; junction bases outside the gene matches: 5. The CDR3 region is CASSLDRALNTEAFF. DNA for the CDR3: TGTGCCAGCAGCTTGGACAGGGCCTTGAACACTGAAGCTTTCTTT.

The chain couples TRBV11-2 to TRBJ2-5; 7 bases map to TRBD1. The V segment lost 5 bases and the J segment 1 base; nucleotides outside the gene matches: 4. There are 14 residues in the CDR3. CDR1 and CDR2 from the germline V gene are SGHAT and FQNNGV. The CDR3 DNA follows: TGTGCCAGCAGCCCACAGGGGACCCAAGAGACCCAGTACTTC. Translation: CASSPQGTQETQYF.

CDR3 DNA: TGTGCCAGCAGCCCAGGACTAGCGGGTTACAATGAGCAGTTCTTC. Translating gives CASSPGLAGYNEQFF. V is TRBV7-9 and J is TRBJ2-1; 11 bases are shared with TRBD2. The V segment lost 5 bases and the J segment 4 bases; nucleotides outside the gene matches: 4. This CDR3 has 15 residues. Per germline, CDR1 SEHNR and CDR2 FQNEAQ (reference sequence).

This chain connects TRBV4-3 to TRBJ1-5; D call uncertain. Trimming removed 0 bases at V and 11 bases at J, with 17 bases between. Per the germline V gene, CDR1 is LGHNA and CDR2 is YSLEER. The CDR3 is 15 amino acids. CDR3: CASSQDPDPYGAQHF. The CDR3, as DNA: TGCGCCAGCAGCCAAGATCCGGACCCTTACGGGGCCCAGCATTTT.

The chain employs TRBV19 and TRBJ2-2; TRBD1 matches 7 bases. Germline CDR1 LNHDA, CDR2 SQIVND (reference sequence). V was clipped by 9 bases and J by 5 bases; unmatched bases: 6. CDR3 length: 13 amino acids. CDR3 sequence (DNA): TGTGCCAGCGGACAGGAAAGAACCGGGGAGCTGTTTTTT. This encodes CASGQERTGELFF.

The chain combines TRBV5-8 with TRBJ2-3; D is unresolved. The length of the CDR3 is 13 residues. V lost 2 bases and J 2 bases, leaving 6 bases between the germline ends. Per the germline V gene, CDR1 is SGHTS and CDR2 is YDEGEE. The DNA for the CDR3 is TGTGCCAGCAGCTTTCTTGTCACAGATACGCAGTATTTT. Translating gives CASSFLVTDTQYF.

This rearrangement joins TRBV30 to TRBJ1-6, with D hard to call. Germline V gene lookup returns CDR1 GTSNPN and CDR2 SVGIG (reference sequence). The CDR3 length is 13 residues. Trimming stripped 0 bases from V and 9 bases from J, with 9 bases between. The CDR3 region is CAWSVPWPSPLHF. In DNA form, the CDR3 reads TGTGCCTGGAGTGTACCATGGCCTTCACCCCTCCACTTT.

This rearrangement joins TRBV7-6 to TRBJ2-6, with TRBD2 as a possible D gene (5 bases). The CDR3 has 15 residues. Between the trimmed V and J ends, which lost 5 bases and 0 bases, there was a span of 8 bases. The V gene's germline CDR1 is SGHVS and CDR2 FNYEAQ. The CDR3 DNA is TGTGCCAGCAGCACCCGGGGCTCTGGGGCCAACGTCCTGACTTTC. This gives the protein CASSTRGSGANVLTF.

This clone occurred once. The chain uses TRBV20-1 and TRBJ1-6, with no clear D. Germline CDR1 and CDR2: DFQATT and SNEGSKA (reference sequence). The V gene lost 3 bases and the J gene lost 7 bases, with 10 bases spanning the gap. The CDR3 extends over 13 amino acids. In DNA form, the CDR3 reads TGCAGTGCTAGTAGAGGGCACAATTCACCCCTCCACTTT. Translating it yields CSASRGHNSPLHF.

The chain links TRBV19 to TRBJ1-1; D uncertain. Trimming pared 7 bases from V and 1 base from J, leaving 16 bases between. Per the germline V gene, CDR1 is LNHDA and CDR2 is SQIVND (reference sequence). This CDR3 spans 15 amino acids. The CDR3 spells CASKDVNRGNTEAFF. In DNA form, the CDR3 reads TGTGCCAGTAAGGATGTCAACCGGGGGAACACTGAAGCTTTCTTT.

The V gene is TRBV24-1, the J gene TRBJ1-1, with D possibly matching TRBD1 (5 bases). This CDR3 has 13 amino acids. V was clipped by 7 bases and J by 6 bases, with 14 bases between them. Germline CDR1 is KGHDR and CDR2 is SFDVKD. The CDR3 loop reads CATRRIDSAEAFF. For the CDR3, the DNA is TGTGCCACCAGACGTATTGACAGCGCTGAAGCTTTCTTT.

The V and J genes are TRBV7-6 and TRBJ1-6; 7 nucleotides match TRBD1. V shed 5 bases, J shed 7 bases, and the junction held 11 bases outside the gene matches. Germline CDR1 and CDR2: SGHVS and FNYEAQ. The CDR3 length is 16 residues. The DNA of the CDR3 is TGTGCCAGCAGCCTTAGGGGGCGACAGGGAAATTCACCCCTCCACTTT. Residues: CASSLRGRQGNSPLHF.

The chain joins TRBV27 to TRBJ1-5; D is ambiguous. The ends were cut back, 3 bases at V and 3 bases at J, with 6 bases in the middle. Germline values: CDR1 MNHEY, CDR2 SMNVEV (reference sequence). This CDR3 contains 13 residues. DNA for the CDR3: TGTGCCAGCAGTTTCAGGATCAATCAGCCCCAGCATTTT. Translating it yields CASSFRINQPQHF.

V and J are TRBV19 and TRBJ2-1; 10 positions match TRBD2. This CDR3 has 15 amino acids. Germline V CDR1 and CDR2: LNHDA, SQIVND (reference sequence). J was trimmed by 7 bases and V by 3 bases; bases with no gene match: 6. The CDR3 spells CASSMLAGVGNEQFF. Written as DNA, the CDR3 is TGTGCCAGTAGTATGCTAGCGGGAGTAGGTAATGAGCAGTTCTTC.

The V call is TRBV5-4, the J call TRBJ1-3; D is ambiguous. Germline V gene sequence: CDR1 SGHNT, CDR2 YYREEE (reference sequence). The CDR3 loop spans 14 amino acids. V shed 0 bases and J shed 0 bases, with 4 bases lying between them. The CDR3 region is CASSLDSSGNTIYF. The CDR3 bases are TGTGCCAGCAGCTTGGACAGCTCTGGAAACACCATATATTTT.

The J gene is TRBJ1-1, the V gene TRBV13; D uncertain. Germline-derived CDR1 and CDR2 are PRHDT and FYEKMQ (reference sequence). The ends were cut back, 5 bases at V and 1 base at J, with 14 bases in the middle. CDR3 size: 15 residues. The CDR3 protein is CASSPQKYWNTEAFF. The CDR3 DNA is TGTGCCAGCAGCCCCCAAAAATACTGGAACACTGAAGCTTTCTTT.

J is TRBJ1-1 and V is TRBV10-3, with TRBD1 matching over 8 bases. This CDR3 spans 14 amino acids. Per germline, CDR1 ENHRY and CDR2 SYGVKD. After removal of 6 bases from V and 7 bases from J, the junction contained 10 bases not matched to a gene. CDR3 protein: CAIRIWQGANEAFF. Written as DNA, the CDR3 is TGTGCCATCAGAATCTGGCAGGGGGCGAATGAAGCTTTCTTT.

In nucleotides, the CDR3 is TGTGCCAGCAGCTGGGCTCTGGCCGGGGAGCTGTTTTTT. It yields the protein CASSWALAGELFF. The genes are TRBV6-5 and TRBJ2-2; D unresolved. CDR1 is MNHEY and CDR2 is SVGAGI in the germline V gene. The CDR3 is 13 residues long. The V end lost 6 bases, the J end lost 6 bases, and 11 bases lay between the germline ends.

V and J are TRBV6-2 or TRBV6-3 and TRBJ2-7; TRBD1 matches 8 bases. The CDR3 runs to 13 residues. Per germline, CDR1 MNHEY and CDR2 SVGEGT. The ends lost 6 bases at V and 3 bases at J; junction bases unmatched: 4. The CDR3 reads CASSRDRIYEQYV. CDR3 DNA sequence: TGTGCCAGCAGCCGGGACAGGATCTACGAGCAGTACGTC.

The rearrangement uses TRBV11-3 and TRBJ2-2; maybe TRBD1 (5 bases). Trimming took 7 bases from V and 0 from J, leaving 9 bases between them. The germline CDR1 and CDR2 sequences are SGHNT and YENEEA. This CDR3 has 14 amino acids. This CDR3 reads CASTDRSNTGELFF. DNA of the CDR3: TGTGCCAGCACCGACAGATCGAACACCGGGGAGCTGTTTTTT.

Notes on this clone: The junction and the germline gene differ at one end; a read error may be behind it. The rearrangement uses TRBV5-1 and TRBJ2-2; unclear D gene. From germline, CDR1 is SGHRS and CDR2 YFSETQ. The CDR3 spans 14 residues. CDR3 amino acids: CASILELITGELFF. For the CDR3, the DNA is TGCGCCAGCATCTTGGAGCTGATCACCGGGGAGCTGTTTTTT.

This CDR3 reads CASSLIATSGNRQGIEQFF. The CDR3 nucleotides read TGCGCCAGCAGCTTGATTGCAACTAGCGGGAATCGGCAGGGGATCGAGCAGTTCTTC. The chain recombines TRBV5-1 with TRBJ2-1; 10 nucleotides agree with TRBD2. Germline CDR1 reads SGHRS; CDR2 reads YFSETQ. The CDR3 sequence is 19 residues long. V shed 1 base, J shed 10 bases, and the junction held 20 bases outside the gene matches.